This TCR beta chain emerged from a study of T cells after yellow fever vaccination. Study as a whole: It was SMART-Seq v4 Ultra Low Input that prepared the fractions with low cell numbers. Notes on the study in general: Most primary-vaccination clones reappeared after the booster (around 95% CD4, approximately 88% CD8). FACS-sorted repertoires could harbor abundant contaminating bulk-population clonotypes. Weaker overall was a secondary response that nonetheless peaked faster, on day 5 versus 15.

This CDR3 comprises 17 residues. The V and J ends lost 0 bases and 2 bases respectively, with 14 bases between them. Looked up from germline, CDR1 is LGHDT and CDR2 is YNNKEL (reference sequence). TCRdb re-called the 5' RACE reads with MiXCR, one entry per CDR3 protein. Of 68,000 or so distinct CDR3 sequences in the sample, less than 8.5% were seen once. This clonotype was detected many times. Its specificity is unknown. The clonotype comes from a man between 18 and 35 years old who received the YFV17D yellow fever vaccine. The genes are TRBV3-1 and TRBJ2-1, with D tentatively TRBD2 (6 bases). Sequencing was performed on CD8+ T cells sorted from PBMCs, taken about 41 days after the first yellow fever vaccination. CDR3 residues: CASSQDAGQGPYNEQFF. DNA for the CDR3: TGTGCCAGCAGCCAAGATGCGGGGCAGGGCCCCTACAATGAGCAGTTCTTC.